This TCR beta chain emerged from a study of regulatory T cells in long-lasting Graves disease. Time point defined: newly diagnosed GD, antithyroid drugs for less than 3 months. PBMC-extracted RNA yielded the TCR library. The patients were drawn from one endocrinology department in Xi'an, China. Arm-PCR of CDR3 regions and iRepertoire HTBI primers were used to build TCR beta libraries. Using its own MiXCR run on the multiplex PCR reads, TCRdb lists one record per CDR3 protein. The sample lists some 330,000 distinct CDR3 sequences, 10% to 15% occurring once. These same data were also listed under a study on T cells in Graves' hyperthyroidism and ophthalmopathy. That study reports: Patients between 18 and 65 years old had hyperthyroidism, newly diagnosed and lasting under 2 months. The HTBI set primed first-round TCR CDR3 RT-PCR.

Material: peripheral blood mononuclear cells (PBMCs), obtained at new diagnosis, from a patient treated with antithyroid drugs. The receptor was isolated from a woman between 18 and 29 years old with Graves disease.

CDR3: CASTPGQGAGELFF. CDR3 bases: TGTGCCAGCACGCCGGGACAGGGGGCCGGGGAGCTGTTTTTT. V and J are TRBV9 and TRBJ2-2; TRBD1 aligns across 11 bases. The CDR3 length is 14 residues. V gave up 6 bases and J gave up 6 bases; unmatched junction bases: 4. From germline, CDR1 is SGDLS and CDR2 YYNGEE.